The 24 T cell receptor beta chains reported below all come from one sample, sequenced in a study of OX40 agonist ivuxolimab in advanced cancers. The table came from immunoSEQ multiplex PCR; TCRdb's copy has only in-frame clones and leaves some out. The data contain under 100,000 clones, about 85% of them singletons. The source material was CD4+ or CD8+ T cells sorted from blood, sampled in a trial of the OX40 agonist ivuxolimab. The receptors stem from an adult with an advanced solid tumor such as melanoma, head and neck, liver or kidney cancer.

The chain joins TRBV28 to TRBJ1-6; the D is unclear. The CDR3 sequence is 15 residues long. Germline assignment: CDR1 MDHEN and CDR2 SYDVKM. V lost 4 bases, J lost 9 bases, and 16 bases lay in between. The CDR3 spells CASSSLTESISPLHF. The CDR3 region has the DNA TGTGCCAGCAGTTCCCTCACAGAGTCTATTTCACCCCTCCACTTT.

The V gene is TRBV5-1, the J gene TRBJ2-7; D tentatively fits TRBD1 or TRBD2 (5 bases each). Germline V lookup: CDR1 SGHRS, CDR2 YFSETQ. V lost 3 bases and J lost 3, with 13 bases in between. There are 14 residues in the CDR3. The CDR3, as DNA: TGCGCCAGCAGCTCGTCGGGACCGCTCTACGAGCAGTACTTC. It codes for CASSSSGPLYEQYF.

The V call is TRBV6-1, the J call TRBJ1-2, with D possibly matching TRBD1 (5 bases). This CDR3 is 15 amino acids long. Trimming cost V 6 bases and J 2 bases, with 16 bases left between them. Germline V gives CDR1 MNHNS, CDR2 SASEGT. CDR3: CASRPDSPGNYGYTF. The CDR3 DNA reads TGTGCCAGCAGACCTGACAGCCCCGGGAACTATGGCTACACCTTC.

This chain uses TRBV4-1 with TRBJ2-5; perhaps TRBD1 as D (7 bases). Germline loops: CDR1 MGHRA, CDR2 YSYEKL. The V and J ends lost 4 bases and 5 bases respectively, with 20 bases between them. The CDR3 loop spans 16 amino acids. This chain's CDR3 is CASSLTGEVRSETQYF. CDR3 nucleotide sequence: TGCGCCAGCAGCCTTACAGGGGAGGTTAGGTCGGAGACCCAGTACTTC.

The gene calls are TRBV14 and TRBJ1-6, with D hard to call. The CDR3 is 13 amino acids. V gave up 2 bases and J gave up 12 bases, with 11 bases separating them. Looked up from germline, CDR1 is SGHDN and CDR2 is FVKESK. Here the CDR3 DNA reads TGTGCCAGCAGCCAAACTGGATTCGGACCCCTCCACTTT. This gives the protein CASSQTGFGPLHF. The whole variable domain, remainder taken from reference TRBV14 and TRBJ1-6, is EAGVTQFPSHSVIEKGQTVTLRCDPISGHDNLYWYRRVMGKEIKFLLHFVKESKQDESGMPNNRFLAERTGGTYSTLKVQPAELEDSGVYFCASSQTGFGPLHFGNGTRLTVT.

This sequence joins TRBV27 and TRBJ1-2; tentatively, D is TRBD1 (6 bases). This CDR3 region has 15 residues. Germline V gene lookup returns CDR1 MNHEY and CDR2 SMNVEV (reference sequence). The V end lost 0 bases, the J end lost 4 bases, and 12 bases lay between the germline ends. The CDR3 DNA reads as TGTGCCAGCAGTTTATCGTCGGGGGCGGGCTATGGCTACACCTTC. Its protein product is CASSLSSGAGYGYTF.

The sample holds one count of this clone. The V gene is TRBV7-3, the J gene TRBJ1-1, with D unclear. CDR3 length: 13 amino acids. Germline lookup yields CDR1 SGHTA and CDR2 FQGTGA. V was pared by 9 bases and J by 4 bases, with 15 bases between. CDR3 sequence: CASSDYAGTEAFF. The CDR3 nucleotides read TGTGCCAGTTCAGACTATGCGGGCACTGAAGCTTTCTTT.

The rearrangement joins TRBV5-6 to TRBJ1-2; D is perhaps TRBD1 (6 bases). Germline V CDR1 and CDR2: SGHDT, YYEEEE. The V gene lost 4 bases and the J gene lost 4 bases, with 17 bases spanning the gap. This CDR3 contains 15 residues. The CDR3 loop reads CASSLRGAWRYGYTF. DNA for the CDR3: TGTGCCAGCAGCCTAAGGGGGGCCTGGCGCTATGGCTACACCTTC.

The rearrangement links TRBV5-4 to TRBJ2-2, with 12 bases identical to TRBD2. Unmatched junction bases numbered 12, after V lost 4 bases and J lost 5 bases. CDR3 length: 18 amino acids. CDR1 is SGHNT, CDR2 YYREEE, per germline (reference sequence). Here the CDR3 DNA reads TGTGCCAGCAGCCCCCGAGGCCTAGCGGGGGGGTGGACCGGGGAGCTGTTTTTT. This gives the protein CASSPRGLAGGWTGELFF.

This chain joins TRBV5-1 and TRBJ2-7; 10 nucleotides agree with TRBD1. There are 15 residues in the CDR3. Per the germline V gene, CDR1 is SGHRS and CDR2 is YFSETQ. V was clipped by 5 bases and J by 7 bases; unmatched bases: 12. CDR3 bases: TGCGCCAGCAGATCCGGACAGGGGGTTACAGGGGAGCAGTACTTC. Protein sequence: CASRSGQGVTGEQYF.

J is TRBJ2-3 and V is TRBV7-2; 10 nucleotides line up with TRBD2. The CDR3 is 17 residues long. V lost 5 bases and J lost 5; bases outside the gene matches: 13. Germline CDR1 SGHTA, CDR2 FQGNSA. Here the CDR3 reads CASSIPPSGGLGDTQYF. The CDR3 coding sequence is TGTGCCAGCAGCATCCCTCCTAGCGGGGGTTTGGGAGATACGCAGTATTTT.

V is TRBV7-2 and J is TRBJ1-6; 8 bases agree with TRBD1. Germline V gene sequence: CDR1 SGHTA, CDR2 FQGNSA. J was trimmed by 10 bases and V by 3 bases; bases with no gene match: 5. This CDR3 comprises 14 residues. CDR3 coding DNA: TGTGCCAGCAGCTTCGGACAGGGTGGGTCACCCCTCCACTTT. Translated, it gives CASSFGQGGSPLHF.

This sequence joins TRBV19 and TRBJ1-2; possibly TRBD1 for D (6 bases). Germline loops: CDR1 LNHDA, CDR2 SQIVND (reference sequence). The CDR3 is 16 amino acids. The V gene lost 6 bases and the J gene lost 0 bases, with 17 bases spanning the gap. CDR3 sequence reads: CASSKLGQPANYGYTF. In nucleotides, the CDR3 is TGTGCCAGTAGCAAACTAGGACAGCCCGCTAACTATGGCTACACCTTC.

The rearrangement uses TRBV14 and TRBJ1-6; no clear D gene. The V and J ends lost 3 bases and 8 bases respectively, with 8 bases between them. This CDR3 contains 13 residues. Per germline, CDR1 SGHDN and CDR2 FVKESK. In DNA, the CDR3 is TGTGCCAGCAGCCAGATCTTCCATTCACCCCTCCACTTT. Translating it yields CASSQIFHSPLHF.

V and J are TRBV28 and TRBJ2-7; TRBD2 matches at 9 bases. The V gene's germline CDR1 is MDHEN and CDR2 SYDVKM. J lost 6 bases, V lost 2 bases, and 11 bases had no gene match. The CDR3 is 16 residues long. The CDR3 sequence: CASSLTRGGEGGEQYF. The CDR3 nucleotides read TGTGCCAGCAGTTTAACTCGCGGGGGGGAGGGGGGCGAGCAGTACTTC.

The chain couples TRBV30 to TRBJ2-1; D is ambiguous. CDR1 and CDR2 (germline): GTSNPN, SVGIG (reference sequence). CDR3 length: 13 amino acids. V lost 3 bases to trimming and J lost 3 bases, with 9 bases between them. Written as DNA, the CDR3 is TGTGCCTGGAGACCGGGTCTCTACAATGAGCAGTTCTTC. As protein: CAWRPGLYNEQFF.

The chain has TRBV7-2 and TRBJ2-3; perhaps TRBD2 as D (6 bases). Germline V lookup: CDR1 SGHTA, CDR2 FQGNSA. This CDR3 comprises 16 residues. Trimming took 0 bases from V and 3 from J, leaving 13 bases between them. As DNA, the CDR3 is TGTGCCAGCAGCTTAGCGGGGGGAACCGCTACAGATACGCAGTATTTT. It codes for CASSLAGGTATDTQYF.

The rearrangement joins TRBV7-7 to TRBJ2-3; D not resolved. This CDR3 has 13 amino acids. The ends were cut back, 3 bases at V and 3 bases at J, with 7 bases in the middle. Per the germline V gene, CDR1 is SSHAT and CDR2 is FNYEAQ (reference sequence). CDR3 sequence (DNA): TGTGCCAGCAGCTTGGATTATACAGATACGCAGTATTTT. Amino acids: CASSLDYTDTQYF.

The rearrangement joins TRBV2 to TRBJ1-1, with D uncertain. This CDR3 contains 12 residues. Germline-derived CDR1 and CDR2 are SNHLY and FYNNEI. V was trimmed by 6 bases and J by 0 bases, leaving 5 bases between them. CDR3 DNA sequence: TGTGCCAGCAGCTCCATGAACACTGAAGCTTTCTTT. It codes for CASSSMNTEAFF. The full variable domain, its missing parts supplied by reference TRBV2 and TRBJ1-1, is EPEVTQTPSHQVTQMGQEVILRCVPISNHLYFYWYRQILGQKVEFLVSFYNNEISEKSEIFDDQFSVERPDGSNFTLKIRSTKLEDSAMYFCASSSMNTEAFFGQGTRLTVV.

This sequence joins TRBV4-3 and TRBJ1-2, with TRBD1 identical over 8 bases. Germline loops: CDR1 LGHNA, CDR2 YSLEER. Trimming cost V 0 bases and J 5 bases; bases outside gene matches: 5. The CDR3 is 15 residues long. In DNA form, the CDR3 reads TGCGCCAGCAGCCAAGATCTCCAGGGGGCGTATGGCTACACCTTC. This translates into CASSQDLQGAYGYTF.

This chain uses TRBV28 with TRBJ2-3; 9 bases align to TRBD2. There are 18 residues in the CDR3. Trimming removed 6 bases from V and 1 base from J; junction bases left unmatched: 14. Germline CDR1 MDHEN, CDR2 SYDVKM. CDR3 nucleotide sequence: TGTGCCAGCAGCCTTCTAGGCGGGGGGGCGTGGGGCACAGATACGCAGTATTTT. Its protein is CASSLLGGGAWGTDTQYF.

The chain has TRBV5-1 and TRBJ2-5, with 7 bases matching TRBD2. This CDR3 contains 16 residues. Looked up from germline, CDR1 is SGHRS and CDR2 is YFSETQ. The junction had 17 bases not matched to a gene; V was cut back by 1 base and J by 11 bases. Written as DNA, the CDR3 is TGCGCCAGCAGCTTGACTGAAGTGGCAGGGATGCGGGAGCAGTACTTC. Its translation is CASSLTEVAGMREQYF.

This sequence joins TRBV14 and TRBJ2-2; TRBD1 matches 9 bases. V shed 4 bases and J 7 bases; nucleotides not matched to a gene: 7. CDR1 is SGHDN, CDR2 FVKESK, per germline. The CDR3 totals 15 residues. The CDR3 bases are TGTGCCAGCAGCCGAGGACAGGGGCGGGTCGGGGAGCTGTTTTTT. Protein sequence: CASSRGQGRVGELFF.

CDR3 nucleotides: TGCGCCAGCAGCGAACCGGGACAGAGGTTCTACGAGCAGTACTTC. Protein product: CASSEPGQRFYEQYF. This chain uses TRBV5-1 with TRBJ2-7; 7 positions agree with TRBD1. Losses at the gene ends were 4 bases for V and 3 bases for J; bases not matched to a gene: 10. Germline CDR1 and CDR2: SGHRS and YFSETQ. The CDR3 runs 15 residues.